This paragraph reports one TCR beta chain. The TCRbeta library was prepared with unique molecular identifiers. MiXCR was run by TCRdb on the PCR reads, yielding one entry per CDR3 protein. This table has about 610,000 distinct CDR3 sequences, roughly a tenth appearing once. This record belongs to a study of T-cell reconstitution after alpha-beta-depleted transplantation in children. Trimming took off 2 bases at V and 6 bases at J, with 14 bases between the two ends. CDR1 is MNHEY, CDR2 SVGEGT, per germline. CDR3 length equals 15 residues. The receptor's source is a human donor who donated a stem cell graft to a child with acute myeloid leukemia. Sequencing was performed on PBMCs from the stem cell graft donor, taken from the stem cell graft. V gene TRBV6-2 or TRBV6-3 combines with J gene TRBJ1-5; D ambiguous. CDR3 in DNA: TGTGCCAGCAGTTACATGGACGGGAGGTCTCAGCCCCAGCATTTT. Amino acid sequence: CASSYMDGRSQPQHF.